One sample yielded the 15 T cell receptor beta chains listed below, sequenced in a study of human T cells and chemical hapten exposure. In TCRdb, the RACE reads were re-called with MiXCR into one record per CDR3 protein. The table records about 89,000 distinct CDR3 sequences, over 10% of them present only once. Stated time point: patch test 3, about 24 weeks after DPC sensitization. Treatment given: therapeutic diphenylcyclopropenone sensitization with weekly scalp DPC. The starting material was whole blood, obtained in connection with sensitization to the hapten diphenylcyclopropenone (DPC). These receptors all come from a woman aged 45-65 years with alopecia areata. Some clones in this sample may be carry-over from other donors' samples.

The chain employs TRBV10-2 and TRBJ2-7, with D tentatively TRBD2 (5 bases). The germline CDR1 and CDR2 sequences are WSHSY and SAAADI. The CDR3 sequence is 12 residues long. V lost 8 bases and J 1 base, leaving 9 bases between the germline ends. CDR3 nucleotide sequence: TGCGCCAGCGGCCCGGGATCCTACGAGCAGTACTTC. This codes for CASGPGSYEQYF.

There are a few counts of this clonotype. V is TRBV2 and J is TRBJ2-5, with D perhaps matching TRBD1 (5 bases). CDR1 SNHLY and CDR2 FYNNEI come from the germline V gene. V lost 5 bases, J lost 2 bases, and 6 bases lay in between. The CDR3 runs 12 residues. The CDR3 sequence is CASSWTQETQYF. CDR3 sequence (DNA): TGTGCCAGCAGTTGGACACAAGAGACCCAGTACTTC.

This clonotype came up many times. V gene TRBV24-1 combines with J gene TRBJ1-5; a possible D gene is TRBD1 (5 bases). The CDR3 covers 14 residues. Germline V gives CDR1 KGHDR, CDR2 SFDVKD. With 3 bases removed from V and 5 bases from J, the gap between germline ends came to 10 bases. CDR3 sequence (DNA): TGTGCCACCAGTGATCCTGGGACGGATCAGCCCCAGCATTTT. It translates to CATSDPGTDQPQHF.

In its sample, this clonotype was seen many times. The chain joins TRBV18 to TRBJ1-5; unclear D gene. Germline V gene lookup returns CDR1 KGHSH and CDR2 LQKENI. V lost 6 bases to trimming and J lost 5 bases, with 11 bases between them. The CDR3 sequence is 13 residues long. The CDR3 protein is CASSTDYDQPQHF. DNA of the CDR3: TGTGCCAGCTCCACAGACTACGATCAGCCCCAGCATTTT.

This clonotype was detected a few times. The V call is TRBV18, the J call TRBJ1-1; D unresolved. Germline values: CDR1 KGHSH, CDR2 LQKENI. The V end was cut by 6 bases, the J end by 1 base, with 15 bases between. CDR3 length equals 15 residues. The CDR3 region has the DNA TGTGCCAGCTCTCCCAAACAAGGCCAGAACACTGAAGCTTTCTTT. The encoded protein is CASSPKQGQNTEAFF.

This clonotype occurred many times. The V call is TRBV7-6, the J call TRBJ2-2, with D tentatively TRBD1 (5 bases). Germline V gene sequence: CDR1 SGHVS, CDR2 FNYEAQ. V was cut by 5 bases and J by 1 base, with 14 bases left in between. The CDR3 is 16 residues long. In DNA, the CDR3 is TGTGCCAGCAGCCGGCAGGGCCTGGAGAACACCGGGGAGCTGTTTTTT. This encodes CASSRQGLENTGELFF. Complete variable domain (other parts from reference TRBV7-6 and TRBJ2-2): GAGVSQSPRYKVTKRGQDVALRCDPISGHVSLYWYRQALGQGPEFLTYFNYEAQQDKSGLPNDRFSAERPEGSISTLTIQRTEQRDSAMYRCASSRQGLENTGELFFGEGSRLTVL.

This sequence joins TRBV11-1 and TRBJ2-1, with 9 bases aligning to TRBD2. V gave up 5 bases and J gave up 7 bases; unmatched junction bases: 6. This CDR3 has 14 residues. Germline V gene data show CDR1 as SGHAT and CDR2 as FQDESV (reference sequence). CDR3 in amino acids: CASSRAGGLNEQFF. The CDR3 DNA follows: TGTGCCAGCAGCCGAGCGGGGGGCTTAAATGAGCAGTTCTTC.

The chain carries TRBV5-1 and TRBJ2-7; TRBD2 agrees at 11 bases. From germline, CDR1 is SGHRS and CDR2 YFSETQ. Trimming cost V 0 bases and J 6 bases; bases outside gene matches: 11. This CDR3 spans 17 amino acids. The CDR3: CASSLGLAGQRSPEQYF. Here the CDR3 DNA reads TGCGCCAGCAGCTTGGGACTAGCGGGACAACGCTCCCCCGAGCAGTACTTC.

The chain is built from TRBV27 and TRBJ2-3; TRBD2 matches 12 bases. Germline CDR1 and CDR2: MNHEY and SMNVEV (reference sequence). V gave up 6 bases and J gave up 2 bases; unmatched junction bases: 6. CDR3 length: 16 residues. CDR3 sequence: CASRTSGRSHTDTQYF. As DNA, the CDR3 is TGTGCCAGCAGGACTAGCGGGAGATCACACACAGATACGCAGTATTTT.

The J gene is TRBJ2-5, the V gene TRBV29-1, with 7 bases fitting TRBD2. The CDR3 has 13 residues. Germline V gene data show CDR1 as SQVTM and CDR2 as ANQGSEA. The V segment lost 7 bases and the J segment 4 bases; nucleotides outside the gene matches: 9. The CDR3 DNA reads as TGCAGCGGAAGGACTAGTAGGGCAGAGACCCAGTACTTC. It encodes CSGRTSRAETQYF.

This clonotype was recorded at least ten times. V usage is TRBV7-8 and J usage is TRBJ2-7; D remains ambiguous. Between the trimmed V and J ends, which lost 8 bases and 4 bases, there was a span of 18 bases. The CDR3 is made up of 14 amino acids. Germline CDR1 and CDR2: SGHVS and FQNEAQ. The chain's CDR3 is CASSSLLSAYEQYF. Written as DNA, the CDR3 is TGTGCCAGCTCAAGCTTACTATCGGCGTACGAGCAGTACTTC.

This clonotype was found a few times. V usage is TRBV5-4 and J usage is TRBJ2-2; 12 bases are shared with TRBD1. After removal of 2 bases from V and 6 bases from J, the junction contained 8 bases not matched to a gene. Germline V gene sequence: CDR1 SGHNT, CDR2 YYREEE (reference sequence). The CDR3 is 17 residues long. CDR3 nucleotides: TGTGCCAGCAGCTTTCCGGGACAGGGGGCGGCATCCGGGGAGCTGTTTTTT. Protein: CASSFPGQGAASGELFF.

The chain links TRBV6-5 to TRBJ1-2; no clear D. CDR1 is MNHEY, CDR2 SVGAGI, per germline. CDR3 length: 17 residues. With 3 bases removed from V and 0 bases from J, the gap between germline ends came to 17 bases. CDR3 amino acids: CASSYGSSPRTNYGYTF. The CDR3 nucleotides are TGTGCCAGCAGTTATGGTAGCAGTCCCCGAACTAACTATGGCTACACCTTC.

This clonotype was seen a few times. The chain joins TRBV12-5 to TRBJ1-5; D possibly corresponds to TRBD1 (5 bases). Germline CDR1 LGHNT, CDR2 FRNRAP. CDR3 length equals 13 residues. V was shortened by 3 bases and J by 5 bases, with 8 bases between the two germline ends. This CDR3 is CASGLETDQPQHF. The CDR3 coding sequence is TGTGCTAGTGGTTTAGAGACAGATCAGCCCCAGCATTTT.

The rearrangement joins TRBV25-1 to TRBJ1-6, with TRBD1 matching 9 bases. Germline values: CDR1 MGHDK, CDR2 SYGVNS. This CDR3 is 16 amino acids long. J gave up 7 bases and V 0 bases, and 4 bases lay outside the gene matches. Here the CDR3 reads CASSEYGGQGNSPLHF. The CDR3, as DNA: TGTGCCAGCAGTGAATACGGGGGACAGGGAAATTCACCCCTCCACTTT.